This T cell receptor beta chain originates from a study of blood T cell repertoires in COVID-19. Study at large: Sources were T cells, B-cell-depleted T cells, or PBMCs; the material itself was cDNA or gDNA.

Trimming at V came to 6 bases and at J to 6 bases, leaving 5 bases not matched to a gene. CDR3 size: 14 residues. The germline CDR1 and CDR2 sequences are SEHNR and FQNEAQ (reference sequence). Sequencing used immunoSEQ multiplex PCR; TCRdb keeps in-frame clones, though not all of them. Counted here are fewer than 200,000 clones, 65% to 85% occurring once; the ten biggest clones make up approximately 10%. This clonotype was sampled from a man between 65 and 85 years old with active or convalescent COVID-19. The sample comprised peripheral blood. This rearrangement joins TRBV7-9 to TRBJ1-6; 7 bases map to TRBD1. The CDR3 here is CASRGTEGNSPLHF. Written as DNA, the CDR3 is TGTGCCAGCAGGGGGACAGAGGGTAATTCACCCCTCCACTTT.